Detailed here is one T cell receptor (beta chain). The antigen is not known. The method was immunoSEQ multiplex PCR; TCRdb's version includes in-frame clones alone and lacks a portion of them. The table has about 48,000 clones, approximately 81% seen once. The CDR3 has 14 amino acids. Looked up from germline, CDR1 is SNHLY and CDR2 is FYNNEI. Trimming at V came to 8 bases and at J to 2 bases, leaving 6 bases not matched to a gene. Input was about 616 ng to 6,500 ng of genomic DNA from tumor or blood. The sample is drawn from a study of T cells in tumors after PD-1 blockade. Overall study context: Some patients also took daily vismodegib 150 mg during anti-PD-1 treatment. Mean per blood sample: some 100,000 templates (roughly 22,000-257,772), some 36,000 unique clonotypes.

Study results and limitations: Roughly two fifths of tumor TCR clonotypes were also found in blood.

This specimen consisted of PBMCs, obtained before anti-PD-1 treatment. The clonotype was recovered from a human donor with basal cell carcinoma. The rearrangement uses TRBV2 and TRBJ2-3, with TRBD2 matching over 8 bases. CDR3 residues: CASVSGNYTDTQYF. In DNA form, the CDR3 reads TGTGCCAGCGTTAGCGGGAACTACACAGATACGCAGTATTTT.